This TCR beta chain stems from a study of naive CD8 T cells in extremely preterm neonates. This CDR3 region has 15 residues. V was clipped by 1 base and J by 5 bases; unmatched bases: 3. Germline lookup yields CDR1 SGHRS and CDR2 YFSETQ. Deliveries were elective term cesareans at about 35-42 weeks, with no labor or membrane rupture. Sorted cells: live naive CD8+ T cells, CD45RA+CCR7+, Annexin V-negative. Here immunoSEQ multiplex PCR was the method, and the copy in TCRdb shows in-frame clones only, minus some. The sample has about 8,000 clones, about 97% seen once; the top ten hold roughly 0.35%. The clonotype was recovered from a newborn in good health. The sample taken for sequencing was naive CD8+ T cells from cord blood. The V and J genes are TRBV5-1 and TRBJ1-4; 9 bases match TRBD1. CDR3 in amino acids: CASSLYRGQNEKLFF. The CDR3 DNA reads TGCGCCAGCAGCTTGTACAGGGGGCAAAATGAAAAACTGTTTTTT. The complete variable domain, with remaining parts taken from reference TRBV5-1 and TRBJ1-4, reads KAGVTQTPRYLIKTRGQQVTLSCSPISGHRSVSWYQQTPGQGLQFLFEYFSETQRNKGNFPGRFSGRQFSNSRSEMNVSTLELGDSALYLCASSLYRGQNEKLFFGSGTQLSVL.